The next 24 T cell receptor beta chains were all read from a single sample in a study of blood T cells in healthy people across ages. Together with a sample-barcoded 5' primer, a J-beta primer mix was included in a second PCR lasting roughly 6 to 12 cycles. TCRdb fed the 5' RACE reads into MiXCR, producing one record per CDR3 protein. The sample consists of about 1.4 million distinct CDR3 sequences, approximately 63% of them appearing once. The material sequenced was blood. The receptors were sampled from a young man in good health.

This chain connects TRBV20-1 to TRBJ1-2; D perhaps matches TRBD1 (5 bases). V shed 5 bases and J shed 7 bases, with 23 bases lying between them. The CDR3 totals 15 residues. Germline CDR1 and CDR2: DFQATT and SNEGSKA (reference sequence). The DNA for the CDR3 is TGCAGTGCTCTAGGTTATATCGGGCAGGGTGGTGGCTACACCTTC. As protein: CSALGYIGQGGGYTF.

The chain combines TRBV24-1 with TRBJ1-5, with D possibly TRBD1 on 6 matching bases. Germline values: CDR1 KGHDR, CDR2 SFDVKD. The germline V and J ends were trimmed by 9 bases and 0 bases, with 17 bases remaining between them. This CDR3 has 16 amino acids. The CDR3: CATADRSDLSNQPQHF. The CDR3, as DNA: TGTGCCACCGCCGACAGGTCCGACCTTAGCAATCAGCCCCAGCATTTT.

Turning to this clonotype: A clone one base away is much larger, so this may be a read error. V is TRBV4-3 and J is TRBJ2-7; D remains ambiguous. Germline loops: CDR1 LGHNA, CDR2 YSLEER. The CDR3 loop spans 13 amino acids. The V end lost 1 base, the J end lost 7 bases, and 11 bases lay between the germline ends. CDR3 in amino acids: CASSQVMPNEQYF. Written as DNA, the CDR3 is TGCGCCAGCAGCCAAGTAATGCCAAATGAGCAGTACTTC.

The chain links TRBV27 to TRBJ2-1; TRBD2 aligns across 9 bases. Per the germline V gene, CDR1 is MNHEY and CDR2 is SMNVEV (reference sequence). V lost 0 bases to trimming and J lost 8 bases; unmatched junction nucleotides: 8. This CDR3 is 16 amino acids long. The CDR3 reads CASSLSGGRATDEQFF. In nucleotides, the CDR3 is TGTGCCAGCAGTTTATCTGGCGGGAGGGCTACGGATGAGCAGTTCTTC.

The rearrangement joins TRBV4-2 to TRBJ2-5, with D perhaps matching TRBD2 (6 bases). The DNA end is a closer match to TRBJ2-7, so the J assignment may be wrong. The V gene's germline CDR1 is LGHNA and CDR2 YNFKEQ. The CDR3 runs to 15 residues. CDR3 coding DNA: TGTGCCAGCAGCCAAGAAGGAGGGACGGCCTACGAGCAGTACTTC. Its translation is CASSQEGGTAYEQYF.

The chain's CDR3 is CSARFRDHYEQYF. The CDR3 nucleotides read TGCAGTGCTAGGTTCCGGGACCACTACGAGCAGTACTTC. The rearrangement joins TRBV20-1 to TRBJ2-7, with D perhaps assigned TRBD1 or TRBD2 (5 bases each). Germline lookup yields CDR1 DFQATT and CDR2 SNEGSKA (reference sequence). CDR3 length equals 13 residues. Trimming removed 3 bases at V and 3 bases at J, with 12 bases between.

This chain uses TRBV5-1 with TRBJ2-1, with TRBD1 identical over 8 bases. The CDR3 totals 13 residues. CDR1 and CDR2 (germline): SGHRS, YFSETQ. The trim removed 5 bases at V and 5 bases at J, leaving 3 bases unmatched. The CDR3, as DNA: TGCGCCAGCAGGGTGACAGGGGACAATGAGCAGTTCTTC. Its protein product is CASRVTGDNEQFF.

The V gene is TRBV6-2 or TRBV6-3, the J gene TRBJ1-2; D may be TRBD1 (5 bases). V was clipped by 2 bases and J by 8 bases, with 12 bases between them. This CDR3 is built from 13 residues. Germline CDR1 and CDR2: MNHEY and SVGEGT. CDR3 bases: TGTGCCAGCAGTTACAACACAGGATGGGGCTACACCTTC. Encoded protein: CASSYNTGWGYTF.

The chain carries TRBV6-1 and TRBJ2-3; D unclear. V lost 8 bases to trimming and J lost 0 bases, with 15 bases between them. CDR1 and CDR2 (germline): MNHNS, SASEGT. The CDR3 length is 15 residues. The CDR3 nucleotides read TGTGCCAGCCTTTTGAGTGGGTGGAGCACAGATACGCAGTATTTT. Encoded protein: CASLLSGWSTDTQYF.

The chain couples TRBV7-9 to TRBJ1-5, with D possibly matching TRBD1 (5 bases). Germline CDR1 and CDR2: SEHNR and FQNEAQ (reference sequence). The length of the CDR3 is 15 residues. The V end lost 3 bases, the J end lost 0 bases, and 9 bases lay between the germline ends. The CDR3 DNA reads TGTGCCAGCAGCTTGGAGGGGCATAGCAATCAGCCCCAGCATTTT. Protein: CASSLEGHSNQPQHF.

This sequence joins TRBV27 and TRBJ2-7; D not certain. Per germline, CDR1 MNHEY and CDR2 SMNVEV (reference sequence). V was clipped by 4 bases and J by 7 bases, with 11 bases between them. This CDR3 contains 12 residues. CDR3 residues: CASSSIRREQYF. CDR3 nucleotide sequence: TGTGCCAGCAGTTCCATCCGGCGGGAGCAGTACTTC.

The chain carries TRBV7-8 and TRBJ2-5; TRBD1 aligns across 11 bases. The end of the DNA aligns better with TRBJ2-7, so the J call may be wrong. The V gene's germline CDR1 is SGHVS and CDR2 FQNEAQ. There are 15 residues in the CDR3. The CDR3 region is CASSSLGTGGYEQYF. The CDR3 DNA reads TGTGCCAGCAGCTCACTCGGGACAGGGGGCTACGAGCAGTACTTC.

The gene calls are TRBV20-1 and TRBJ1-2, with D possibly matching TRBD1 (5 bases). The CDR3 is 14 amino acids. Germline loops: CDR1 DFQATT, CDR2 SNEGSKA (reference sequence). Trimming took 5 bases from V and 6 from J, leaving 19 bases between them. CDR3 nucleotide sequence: TGCAGTGCTGCCCTGGCAAGTCCGGGGGATGGCTACACCTTC. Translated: CSAALASPGDGYTF.

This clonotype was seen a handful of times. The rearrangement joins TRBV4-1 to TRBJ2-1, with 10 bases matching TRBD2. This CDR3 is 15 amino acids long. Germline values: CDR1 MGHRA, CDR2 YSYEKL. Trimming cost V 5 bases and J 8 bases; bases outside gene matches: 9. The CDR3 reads CASSVGRAGGDEQFF. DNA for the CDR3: TGCGCCAGCAGCGTCGGACGAGCGGGAGGGGATGAGCAGTTCTTC.

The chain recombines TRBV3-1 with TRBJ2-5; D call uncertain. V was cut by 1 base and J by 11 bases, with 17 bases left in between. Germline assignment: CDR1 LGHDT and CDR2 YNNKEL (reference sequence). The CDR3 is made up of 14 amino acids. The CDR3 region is CASSQGRYYNEQYF. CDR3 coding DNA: TGTGCCAGCAGCCAAGGCCGGTACTACAATGAGCAGTACTTC.

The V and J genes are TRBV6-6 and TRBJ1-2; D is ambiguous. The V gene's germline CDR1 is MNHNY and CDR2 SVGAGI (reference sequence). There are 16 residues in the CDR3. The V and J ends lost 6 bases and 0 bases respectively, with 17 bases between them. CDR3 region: CASSNTNDVPNYGYTF. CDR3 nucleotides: TGTGCCAGCAGCAATACAAATGACGTGCCTAACTATGGCTACACCTTC.

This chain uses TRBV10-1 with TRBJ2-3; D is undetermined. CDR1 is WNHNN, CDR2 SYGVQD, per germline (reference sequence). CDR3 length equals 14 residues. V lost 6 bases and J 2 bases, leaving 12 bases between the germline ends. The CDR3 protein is CASSMGRLTDTQYF. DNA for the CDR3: TGCGCCAGCAGCATGGGCAGGCTCACAGATACGCAGTATTTT.

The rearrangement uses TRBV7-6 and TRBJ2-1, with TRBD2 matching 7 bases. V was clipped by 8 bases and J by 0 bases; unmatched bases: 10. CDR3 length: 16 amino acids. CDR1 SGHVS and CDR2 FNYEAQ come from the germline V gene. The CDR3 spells CASGGGGAFSYNEQFF. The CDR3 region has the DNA TGTGCCAGCGGGGGGGGTGGGGCCTTCTCCTACAATGAGCAGTTCTTC.

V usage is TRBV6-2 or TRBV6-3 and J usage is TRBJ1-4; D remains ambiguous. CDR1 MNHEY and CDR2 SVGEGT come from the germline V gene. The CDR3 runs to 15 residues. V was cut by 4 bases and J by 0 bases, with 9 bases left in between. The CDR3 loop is CASSSRGATNEKLFF. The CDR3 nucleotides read TGTGCCAGCAGTTCTCGGGGAGCAACTAATGAAAAACTGTTTTTT.

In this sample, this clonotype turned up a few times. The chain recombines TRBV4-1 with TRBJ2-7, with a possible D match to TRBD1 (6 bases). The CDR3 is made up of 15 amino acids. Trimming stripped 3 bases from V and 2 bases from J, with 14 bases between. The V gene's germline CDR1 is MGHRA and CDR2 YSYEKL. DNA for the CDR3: TGCGCCAGCAGCCACGACGGGACACCAGCCTACGAGCAGTACTTC. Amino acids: CASSHDGTPAYEQYF.

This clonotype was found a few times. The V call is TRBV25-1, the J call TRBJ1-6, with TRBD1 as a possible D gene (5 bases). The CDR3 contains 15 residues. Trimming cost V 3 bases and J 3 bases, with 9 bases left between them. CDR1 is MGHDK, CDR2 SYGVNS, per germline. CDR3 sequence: CASSDTDSYNSPLHF. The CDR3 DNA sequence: TGTGCCAGCAGTGATACCGACAGCTATAATTCACCCCTCCACTTT.

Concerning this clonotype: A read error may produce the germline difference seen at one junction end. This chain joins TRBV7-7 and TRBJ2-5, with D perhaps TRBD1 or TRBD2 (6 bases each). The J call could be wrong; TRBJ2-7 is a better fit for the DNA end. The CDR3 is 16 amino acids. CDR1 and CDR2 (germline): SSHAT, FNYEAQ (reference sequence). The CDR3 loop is CASSLTRGFWCYEQYF. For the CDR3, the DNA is TGTGCTAGCAGCTTGACTAGGGGGTTTTGGTGCTACGAGCAGTACTTC.

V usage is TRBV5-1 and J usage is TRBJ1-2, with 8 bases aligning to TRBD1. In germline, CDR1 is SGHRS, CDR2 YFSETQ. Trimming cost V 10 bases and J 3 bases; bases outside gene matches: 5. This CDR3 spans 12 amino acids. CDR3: CAPGGKDYGYTF. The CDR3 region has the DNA TGCGCCCCAGGGGGCAAGGACTATGGCTACACCTTC.

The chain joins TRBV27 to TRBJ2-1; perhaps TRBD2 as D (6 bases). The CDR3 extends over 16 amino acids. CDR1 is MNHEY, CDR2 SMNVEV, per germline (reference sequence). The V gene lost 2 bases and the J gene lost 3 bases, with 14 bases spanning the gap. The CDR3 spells CASSLGLGLRYNEQFF. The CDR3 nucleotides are TGTGCCAGCAGTTTAGGTTTGGGACTTCGCTACAATGAGCAGTTCTTC.